Included here is one T cell receptor (beta chain) sequence, with context. Per the original data handling: Quantification of nucleated cells was approximated via reference gene primer amplification. Here immunoSEQ multiplex PCR was the method, and the copy in TCRdb shows in-frame clones only, minus some. The V and J calls and clone size are taken from that table; D and trimming were inferred from the DNA. The sample lists approximately 160,000 clones, about 88% seen once, with 6% to 7.5% in the top ten. The study assigned cohorts using participant-reported clinical history. The sample originates from a study of blood T cell repertoires in COVID-19. Overall study context: The United States, Italy and Spain supplied acute and convalescent COVID-19 samples. Sources were T cells, B-cell-depleted T cells, or PBMCs; the material itself was cDNA or gDNA.

Germline CDR1 is SEHNR and CDR2 is FQNEAQ (reference sequence). V gave up 3 bases and J gave up 8 bases, with 13 bases separating them. The CDR3 spans 13 residues. Input material: PBMCs or T cells enriched from blood (not recorded which). V gene TRBV7-9 combines with J gene TRBJ1-2, with unresolved D. The clonotype originates from a woman aged 50 to 60 who had recovered from COVID-19. The CDR3 region is CASSFENSEGYTF. The CDR3 nucleotides are TGTGCCAGCAGCTTCGAGAATTCTGAAGGCTACACCTTC.